The source of this T cell receptor (beta chain) is a study of beta chain features in type 1 diabetes. The ends were cut back, 0 bases at V and 15 bases at J, with 16 bases in the middle. The CDR3 is made up of 13 amino acids. Germline V gives CDR1 SGHNT, CDR2 YENEEA. Since all of the isolated RNA was reverse transcribed, expressed TCRB transcripts were what got sequenced. The assay was immunoSEQ multiplex PCR, and TCRdb's table has in-frame clones only and misses some. The table lists hundreds of thousands of clones, around 15% of them singletons. Concerning this clone: Antigen: not known.

Overall study results and limits: Patients with Type 1 diabetes showed moderately but significantly shorter TCRB CDR3s in all four CD4+ subsets.

Each sorted fraction was over 95% pure. V and J are TRBV11-3 and TRBJ2-3; no clear D gene. The sequencing input was naive CD4+ T cells from blood. The clonotype originates from a man aged 18 to 29 with type 1 diabetes. The CDR3 region is CASSLDQTPSVYF. CDR3 bases: TGTGCCAGCAGCTTAGACCAGACCCCAAGTGTCTATTTT.